The rows below give T cell receptor beta chains drawn from one sample of a study of T-cell memory formation after mild COVID-19. TCRdb analysed the 5' RACE reads with MiXCR anew, one entry per CDR3 protein. The profile covers about 190,000 distinct CDR3 sequences, with more than 9% appearing a single time and approximately 2.8% taken by the ten largest. Specimen: PBMCs or a T cell subset sorted from them (not recorded which). Every receptor here comes from a young man who had mild COVID-19 (a few samples of this study predate the infection). Cell type and time point are not known. Both conserved end residues are part of each CDR3.

v_gene | CDR3aa
TRBV6-2/TRBV6-3 | CASSYYGAGGELFF
TRBV2 | CASGYRGREKLFF
TRBV25-1 | CATPSSMNTEAFF
TRBV20-1 | CSARAPEGRSQETQYF
TRBV5-1 | CASSLATTGRTEAFF
TRBV10-2 | CASTEGLANQPQHF
TRBV5-1 | CASSYKGDTEAFF
TRBV5-1 | CASGETSGVGAQYF
TRBV5-1 | CASSLGTSGDYEQYF
TRBV20-1 | CSARDRHTEAFF
TRBV7-9 | CASSLRVGQQNIQYF
TRBV9 | CASSVGGVRTGELFF
TRBV5-1 | CASSPDLLKQYF
TRBV6-5 | CASRNRDTGNTIYF
TRBV7-9 | CASSSRQGANIQYF
TRBV28 | CASRRPGGFLVDEQFF
TRBV2 | CASRATSGGAGETQYF
TRBV7-3 | CASSSGGRTEAFF
TRBV3-1 | CASSKSITGTQYF
TRBV18 | CASSSAAQPQHF
TRBV12-3/TRBV12-4 | CASSDLRFNEKLFF
TRBV23-1 | CASSHLRGRSTDTQYF
TRBV5-1 | CASSTTGQGGETQYF
TRBV4-3 | CASREGSSYNSPLHF
TRBV9 | CASSVEVAGELFF
TRBV5-4 | CASSLDRHEQFF
TRBV11-2 | CASSSSRGGLITEAFF
TRBV7-2 | CASSFRPAKTTDTQYF
TRBV6-6 | CASSSGTGDPLHF
TRBV5-1 | CASSFSRTGTLMNTEAFF
TRBV30 | CAWSSGTGSYEQYF
TRBV11-2 | CASSLDIRRTQYF
TRBV5-6 | CASSLLGQGNTEAFF
TRBV15 | CATSAHMNTEAFF
TRBV5-1 | CASSLQGREETQYF
TRBV20-1 | CSARVRGGGATDTQYF
TRBV20-1 | CSAATSAGIQYF
TRBV6-2/TRBV6-3 | CASSYSILIGFGEETQYF
TRBV20-1 | CSARGGGQSQPQHF
TRBV20-1 | CSAVIYNEQFF
TRBV5-1 | CASSFGTRSYEQYF
TRBV7-9 | CASSLVQGGEKLFF
TRBV4-3 | CASSQDNSQPQHF
TRBV10-3 | CAISGNYGYTF
TRBV4-1 | CASSPTGTGNFGTYEQYF
TRBV27 | CASSSPGGNGYTF
TRBV27 | CASSLSHPRTGELFF
TRBV4-2 | CASSQDAEWENEKLFF
TRBV5-8 | CASSLGTGANEKLFF
TRBV7-2 | CASSLVVTQGGSFF
TRBV5-5 | CASSLSGGSAGELFF
TRBV2 | CASRSTSGGYEQYF
TRBV7-9 | CASSPRTGFADTQYF
TRBV5-1 | CASSLQGVGPDTQYF
TRBV10-2 | CASSTGTSGGGETQYF
TRBV10-3 | CAITAGQASQQYF
TRBV7-2 | CASSSGEEQPQHF
TRBV2 | CASSGRTSFGRRTGELFF
TRBV27 | CASGASAEAFF
TRBV15 | CATSRKQGWNTEAFF